These T cell receptor beta chains were read from a single sample in a study of blood T cell repertoires in COVID-19. Clones were sequenced by immunoSEQ multiplex PCR, and TCRdb holds only the in-frame ones, with some missing. Of 200,000 to 250,000 clones detected, 82% appear once; the ten largest clones hold approximately 12%. Sequenced: peripheral blood. The receptors here all came from a woman between 40 and 50 years old with acute or convalescent COVID-19. Each CDR3 is given with its conserved first and last residue. Each record gives: CDR3 DNA, CDR3 protein, D gene, clone size, V gene, J gene. The D gene is left open where the match is weak. Clone size is not always given. Where it is, it says once, few, many or a class for expanded clones.

CDR3 DNA: TGTGCCAGCAGTATGACAGGGGGCTATGGCTACACCTTC
CDR3 protein: CASSMTGGYGYTF
D gene: TRBD1
clone size: few
V gene: TRBV6-5
J gene: TRBJ1-2

CDR3 DNA: TGTGCCACCCATGAGGGCAACTATAATTCACCCCTCCACTTT
CDR3 protein: CATHEGNYNSPLHF
D gene: -
clone size: once
V gene: TRBV19
J gene: TRBJ1-6

CDR3 DNA: TGCAGCGCCCTCAGACAGGGGAAACAAGAGACCCAGTACTTC
CDR3 protein: CSALRQGKQETQYF
D gene: TRBD1
clone size: -
V gene: TRBV29-1
J gene: TRBJ2-5

CDR3 DNA: TGCGCCAGCAGCTTGGGGGCCACAGATACGCAGTATTTT
CDR3 protein: CASSLGATDTQYF
D gene: -
clone size: -
V gene: TRBV5-1
J gene: TRBJ2-3

CDR3 DNA: TGTGCCAGCAGCCGCGTACGACTAGCGGGAGCCGATGAGCAGTTCTTC
CDR3 protein: CASSRVRLAGADEQFF
D gene: TRBD2
clone size: -
V gene: TRBV11-2
J gene: TRBJ2-1

CDR3 DNA: TGCAGTGCCAGACGGGGGGCTGAAGCTTTCTTT
CDR3 protein: CSARRGAEAFF
D gene: -
clone size: -
V gene: TRBV20-1
J gene: TRBJ1-1

CDR3 DNA: TGTGCCATCAGTGATGGGACAGGAGATACAGGGACCCAGTACTTC
CDR3 protein: CAISDGTGDTGTQYF
D gene: TRBD1
clone size: few
V gene: TRBV10-3
J gene: TRBJ2-5

CDR3 DNA: TGTGCCAGCAGCGCGGGAGGGGGCGGGGAGCTGTTTTTT
CDR3 protein: CASSAGGGGELFF
D gene: TRBD2
clone size: -
V gene: TRBV11-2
J gene: TRBJ2-2

CDR3 DNA: TGTGCCAGCAGCCCCGACAGGGGGGGAGCTTTCTTT
CDR3 protein: CASSPDRGGAFF
D gene: TRBD1
clone size: -
V gene: TRBV27
J gene: TRBJ1-1

CDR3 DNA: TGTGCCAGCAGTGACACTGAGGGGGGGGGCCAGCCCCAGCATTTT
CDR3 protein: CASSDTEGGGQPQHF
D gene: -
clone size: -
V gene: TRBV2
J gene: TRBJ1-5

CDR3 DNA: TGTGCCTGGAGTAAACGTAAAACCCAGGGTAGTAGGAACACTGAAGCTTTCTTT
CDR3 protein: CAWSKRKTQGSRNTEAFF
D gene: -
clone size: -
V gene: TRBV30
J gene: TRBJ1-1

CDR3 DNA: TGTGCCAGCAGCTTGAGCGCCCATAATTCACCCCTCCACTTT
CDR3 protein: CASSLSAHNSPLHF
D gene: -
clone size: -
V gene: TRBV5-4
J gene: TRBJ1-6

CDR3 DNA: TGTGCCAGCGGGCCCTTTCAAAGGCAGGGCCAAGAGACCCAGTACTTC
CDR3 protein: CASGPFQRQGQETQYF
D gene: -
clone size: -
V gene: TRBV5-4
J gene: TRBJ2-5

CDR3 DNA: TGTGCCAGCAGCCAAGATCTGACGGACGGGGGGACCCAGTACTTC
CDR3 protein: CASSQDLTDGGTQYF
D gene: -
clone size: -
V gene: TRBV3-1/TRBV3-2
J gene: TRBJ2-5

CDR3 DNA: TGTGCCAGCAGCTCTTGGACAGGGGAGGCCGAGCAGTACTTC
CDR3 protein: CASSSWTGEAEQYF
D gene: TRBD1
clone size: -
V gene: TRBV5-5
J gene: TRBJ2-7

CDR3 DNA: TGTGCCAGCAGCTCTAGCGGGGCGAACTCCTACGAGCAGTACTTC
CDR3 protein: CASSSSGANSYEQYF
D gene: TRBD2
clone size: -
V gene: TRBV11-3
J gene: TRBJ2-7